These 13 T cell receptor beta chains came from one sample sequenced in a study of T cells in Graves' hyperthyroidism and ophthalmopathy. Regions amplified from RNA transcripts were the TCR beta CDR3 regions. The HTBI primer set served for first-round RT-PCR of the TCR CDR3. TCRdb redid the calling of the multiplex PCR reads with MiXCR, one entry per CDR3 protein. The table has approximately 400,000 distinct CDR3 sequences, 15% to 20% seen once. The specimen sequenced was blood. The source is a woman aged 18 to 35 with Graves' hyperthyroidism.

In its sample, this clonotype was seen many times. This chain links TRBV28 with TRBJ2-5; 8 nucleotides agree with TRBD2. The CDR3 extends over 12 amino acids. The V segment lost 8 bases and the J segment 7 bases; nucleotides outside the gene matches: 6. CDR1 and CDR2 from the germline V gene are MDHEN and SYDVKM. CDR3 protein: CASFTGGGTQYF. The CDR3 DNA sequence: TGTGCCAGCTTCACCGGGGGGGGGACCCAGTACTTC.

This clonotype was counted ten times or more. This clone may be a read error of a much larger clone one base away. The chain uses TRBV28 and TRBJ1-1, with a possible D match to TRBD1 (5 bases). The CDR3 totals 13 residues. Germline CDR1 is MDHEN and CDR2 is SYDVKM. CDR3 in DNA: TGTGCCAGCAGTTTATACGAGGACACTGAAACTTTCTTT. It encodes CASSLYEDTETFF.

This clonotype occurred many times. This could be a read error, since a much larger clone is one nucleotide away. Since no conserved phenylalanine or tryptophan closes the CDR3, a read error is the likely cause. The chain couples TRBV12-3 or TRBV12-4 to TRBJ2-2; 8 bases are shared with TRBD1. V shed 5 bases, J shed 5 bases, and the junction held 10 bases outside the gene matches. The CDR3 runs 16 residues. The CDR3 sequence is CASSTSRQGTTGELFS. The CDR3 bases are TGTGCCAGCAGTACATCCCGACAGGGGACGACCGGGGAGCTGTTTTCT.

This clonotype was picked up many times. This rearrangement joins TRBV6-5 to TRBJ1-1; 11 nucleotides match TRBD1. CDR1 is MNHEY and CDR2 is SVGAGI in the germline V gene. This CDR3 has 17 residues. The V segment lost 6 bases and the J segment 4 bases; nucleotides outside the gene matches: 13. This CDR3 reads CASSRRRTGGWGTEAFF. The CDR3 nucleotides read TGTGCCAGCAGCCGAAGGAGGACAGGGGGCTGGGGCACTGAAGCTTTCTTT.

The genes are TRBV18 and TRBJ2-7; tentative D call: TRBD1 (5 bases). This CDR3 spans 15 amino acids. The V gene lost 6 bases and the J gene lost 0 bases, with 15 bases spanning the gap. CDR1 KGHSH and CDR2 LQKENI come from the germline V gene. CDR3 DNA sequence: TGTGCCAGCTCCCCGTCACAGGAGAGCTCCTACGAGCAGTACTTC. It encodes CASSPSQESSYEQYF.

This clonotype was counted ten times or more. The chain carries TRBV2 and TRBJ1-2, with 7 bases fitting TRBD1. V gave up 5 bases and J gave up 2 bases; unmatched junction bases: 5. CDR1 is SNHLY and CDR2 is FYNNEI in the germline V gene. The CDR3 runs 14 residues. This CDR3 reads CASSPRTGNYGYTF. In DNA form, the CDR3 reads TGTGCCAGCAGTCCTCGGACAGGCAACTATGGCTACACCTTC.

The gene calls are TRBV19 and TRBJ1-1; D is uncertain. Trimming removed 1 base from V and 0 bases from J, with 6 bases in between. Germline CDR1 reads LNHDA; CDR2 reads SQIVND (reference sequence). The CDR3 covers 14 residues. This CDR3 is CASSIGRLNTEAFF. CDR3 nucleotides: TGTGCCAGTAGTATAGGGCGGCTGAACACTGAAGCTTTCTTT.

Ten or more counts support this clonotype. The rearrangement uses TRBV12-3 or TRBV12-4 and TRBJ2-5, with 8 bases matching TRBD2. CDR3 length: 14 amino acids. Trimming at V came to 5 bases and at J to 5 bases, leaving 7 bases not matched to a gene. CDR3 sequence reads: CASSPTPGGETQYF. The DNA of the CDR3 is TGTGCCAGCAGTCCCACTCCGGGGGGGGAGACCCAGTACTTC.

This chain's CDR3 is CSARVAIDFGGPLHF. CDR3 DNA sequence: TGCAGTGCTAGAGTGGCTATTGACTTCGGGGGACCCCTCCACTTT. The rearrangement links TRBV20-1 to TRBJ1-6; TRBD1 is a possible D gene (5 bases). Germline CDR1 is DFQATT and CDR2 is SNEGSKA (reference sequence). Trimming left V 1 base short and J 12 bases short, with 19 bases between. The CDR3 totals 15 residues.

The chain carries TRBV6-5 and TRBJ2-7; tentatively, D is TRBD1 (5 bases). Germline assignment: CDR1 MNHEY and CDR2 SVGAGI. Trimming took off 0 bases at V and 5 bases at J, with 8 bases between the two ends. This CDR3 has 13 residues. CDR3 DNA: TGTGCCAGCAGTTACTCGGAAGGGGACGAGCAGTACTTC. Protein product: CASSYSEGDEQYF.

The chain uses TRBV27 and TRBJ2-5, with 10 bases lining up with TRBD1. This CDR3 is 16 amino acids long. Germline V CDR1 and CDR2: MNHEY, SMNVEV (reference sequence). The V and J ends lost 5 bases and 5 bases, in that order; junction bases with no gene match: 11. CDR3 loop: CASSVLPQGQGETQYF. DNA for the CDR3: TGTGCCAGCAGTGTTTTACCGCAGGGACAGGGGGAGACCCAGTACTTC.

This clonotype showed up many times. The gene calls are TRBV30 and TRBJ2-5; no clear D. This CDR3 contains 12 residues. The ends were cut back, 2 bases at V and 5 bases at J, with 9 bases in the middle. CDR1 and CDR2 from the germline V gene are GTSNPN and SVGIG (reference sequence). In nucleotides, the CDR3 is TGTGCCTGGAGTAAGAGGTCCGAGACCCAGTACTTC. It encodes CAWSKRSETQYF.

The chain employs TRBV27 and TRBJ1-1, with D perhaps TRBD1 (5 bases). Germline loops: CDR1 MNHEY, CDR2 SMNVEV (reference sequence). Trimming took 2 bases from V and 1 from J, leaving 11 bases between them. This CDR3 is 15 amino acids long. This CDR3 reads CASSLQWGTNTEAFF. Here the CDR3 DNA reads TGTGCCAGCAGTTTACAATGGGGGACGAACACTGAAGCTTTCTTT.